This T cell receptor beta chain was observed in a study of CD8+ T cells in alopecia areata. Study as a whole: Those receiving the skin were 7-10-week-old female C3H/HeJ mice, whose grafts came from 6-12-month-old C3H/HeJ donors with spontaneous alopecia.

This clone has only a few counts. Its antigen is undetermined. Genes here carry mouse names. The CDR3 is cut off 4 residues early in the read; its end comes from the germline J gene. The sample holds other DNA sequences that translate to the same CDR3. Cells that came from pooled cutaneous lymph nodes were sorted using CD4, CD8alpha, NKG2D, NKG2ACE and other markers. Sequencing templates came from extracted RNA that was reverse transcribed into cDNA. Only in-frame clones appear in the TCRdb table, and some are missing; sequencing was by immunoSEQ multiplex PCR. The sample contains over 5,500 clones, none of them singletons. Overall study results and limits: Especially in alopecia totalis/universalis, lesional scalp showed greater clonality than normal scalp did.

The V gene's germline CDR1 is NSQYPW and CDR2 LRSPGD (reference sequence). The ends lost 1 base at V and 2 bases at J; junction bases unmatched: 1. This CDR3 is 16 amino acids long. The clonotype comes from a C3H/HeJ mouse with alopecia areata. Strain MHC haplotype: H2-k. This chain connects TRBV1 to TRBJ2-5; 12 bases are a match to TRBD2. Material for sequencing was CD8+ T cells sorted from a lymph node. CDR3 DNA, as far as it was read: TGCACCTGCAGTGCAGGACTGGGGGGGCGCCAAGAC. This codes for CTCSAGLGGRQD. The whole CDR3 region reads CTCSAGLGGRQDTQYF.